This T cell receptor beta chain emerged from a study of metastatic and nonmetastatic thyroid tumors. The overall study: The study looked at repertoires side by side in blood and in tumor or nodule tissue from malignant and benign thyroid patients. Overall study findings and caveats: The reported finding was significantly higher TCR beta diversity in malignant thyroid tumors relative to benign nodules, in blood and tumor.

Treatment of any kind had been given to no patient before thyroid surgery. Per the original data handling: CDR3 was compared across clinicopathological groups, and the resulting differences were used to build a distant-metastasis classifier for papillary thyroid cancer. Via MiXCR, TCRdb re-called the PCR reads. TCRdb's processing, not the authors' own work, is the source of the V and J calls. The sample yields roughly 36,000 clones, roughly 10% seen once. For this clone: The antigen remains unidentified.

V gave up 3 bases and J gave up 7 bases, with 15 bases separating them. Germline V CDR1 and CDR2: KGHSH, LQKENI. The CDR3 has 15 residues. Sequencing was carried out using blood. V usage is TRBV18 and J usage is TRBJ2-2; D is perhaps TRBD1 (6 bases). This TCR came from a female donor with papillary thyroid cancer or a benign thyroid nodule (not recorded which). Some clones in this sample may be carry-over from other donors' samples. CDR3 sequence reads: CASSPAQGIVGELFF. Here the CDR3 DNA reads TGTGCCAGCTCACCCGCGCAGGGGATAGTCGGGGAGCTGTTTTTT.